Below, one T cell receptor beta chain is given with its context. A much more abundant neighbour one base away suggests this may be a read error. This sample is part of a study of T cells in Graves' hyperthyroidism and ophthalmopathy. CDR3 length: 13 residues. V lost 8 bases and J lost 9, with 13 bases in between. The V gene's germline CDR1 is KGHDR and CDR2 SFDVKD. Amplified TCR beta CDR3 regions derived from RNA transcripts. The TCR CDR3 first-round RT-PCR relied on the HTBI primer set. TCRdb re-called the multiplex PCR reads through MiXCR, storing one row per CDR3 protein. Of 450,000 to 700,000 distinct CDR3 sequences listed, around 42% are singletons.

V usage is TRBV24-1 and J usage is TRBJ1-6, with D tentatively TRBD1 (6 bases). This clonotype was sampled from an adult woman with Graves' disease, either hyperthyroidism or ophthalmopathy (not recorded which). Sequencing was performed on peripheral blood or thyroid tissue (not recorded which). The CDR3, as DNA: TGTGCCACCAATCGAGGGGGGGGTTCACCCCTCCACTTT. Translated, it gives CATNRGGGSPLHF.